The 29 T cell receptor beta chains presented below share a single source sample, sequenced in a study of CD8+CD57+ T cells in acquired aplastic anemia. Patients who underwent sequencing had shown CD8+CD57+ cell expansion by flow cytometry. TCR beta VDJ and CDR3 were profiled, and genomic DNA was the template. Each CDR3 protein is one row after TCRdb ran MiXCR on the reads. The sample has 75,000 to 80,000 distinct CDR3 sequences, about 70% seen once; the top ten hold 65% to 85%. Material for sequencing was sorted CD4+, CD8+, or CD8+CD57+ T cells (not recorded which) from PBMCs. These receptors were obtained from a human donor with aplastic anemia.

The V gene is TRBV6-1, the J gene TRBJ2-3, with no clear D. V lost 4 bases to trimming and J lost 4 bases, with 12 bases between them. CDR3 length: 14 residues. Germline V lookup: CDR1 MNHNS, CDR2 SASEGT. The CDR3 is CASSGRTHSDTQYF. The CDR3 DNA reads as TGTGCCAGCAGTGGACGTACACATTCAGATACGCAGTATTTT.

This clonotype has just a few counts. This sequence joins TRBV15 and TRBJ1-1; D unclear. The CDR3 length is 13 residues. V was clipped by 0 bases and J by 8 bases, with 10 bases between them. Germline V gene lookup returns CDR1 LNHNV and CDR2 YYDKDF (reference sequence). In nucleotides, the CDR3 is TGTGCCACCAGCAGAGAGGTGGGTTCGGAAGCTTTCTTT. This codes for CATSREVGSEAFF.

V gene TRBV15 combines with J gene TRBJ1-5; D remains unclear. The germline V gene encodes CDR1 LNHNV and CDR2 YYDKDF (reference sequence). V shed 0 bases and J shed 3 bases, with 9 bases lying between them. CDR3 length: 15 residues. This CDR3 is CATSRDSPTNQPQHF. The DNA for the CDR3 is TGTGCCACCAGCAGAGATTCACCGACCAATCAGCCCCAGCATTTT.

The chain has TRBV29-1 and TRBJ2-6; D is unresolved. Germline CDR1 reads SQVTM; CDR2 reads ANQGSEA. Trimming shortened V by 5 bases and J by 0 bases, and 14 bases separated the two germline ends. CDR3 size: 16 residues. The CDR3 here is CSVSYGDPSGANVLTF. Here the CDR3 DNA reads TGCAGCGTTAGTTACGGAGACCCCTCTGGGGCCAACGTCCTGACTTTC. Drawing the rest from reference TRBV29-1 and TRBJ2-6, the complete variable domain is SAVISQKPSRDICQRGTSLTIQCQVDSQVTMMFWYRQQPGQSLTLIATANQGSEATYESGFVIDKFPISRPNLTFSTLTVSNMSPEDSSIYLCSVSYGDPSGANVLTFGAGSRLTVL.

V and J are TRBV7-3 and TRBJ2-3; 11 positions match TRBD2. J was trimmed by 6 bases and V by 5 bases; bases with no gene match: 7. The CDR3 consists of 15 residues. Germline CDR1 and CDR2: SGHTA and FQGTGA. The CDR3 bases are TGTGCCAGCAGCCTAGCGGGAGGACCTAGGGATACGCAGTATTTT. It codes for CASSLAGGPRDTQYF.

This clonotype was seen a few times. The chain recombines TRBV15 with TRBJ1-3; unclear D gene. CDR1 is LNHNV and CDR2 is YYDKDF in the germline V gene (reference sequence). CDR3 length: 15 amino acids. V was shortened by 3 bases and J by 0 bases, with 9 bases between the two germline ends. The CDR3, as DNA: TGTGCCACCAGCAGCGGTGGGCGCTCTGGAAACACCATATATTTT. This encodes CATSSGGRSGNTIYF.

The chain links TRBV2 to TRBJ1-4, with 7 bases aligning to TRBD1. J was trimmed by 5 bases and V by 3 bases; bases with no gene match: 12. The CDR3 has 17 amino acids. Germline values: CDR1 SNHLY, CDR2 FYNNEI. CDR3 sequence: CASSDPSLSGGNEKLFF. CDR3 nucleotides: TGTGCCAGCAGTGACCCGAGTTTGTCAGGGGGAAATGAAAAACTGTTTTTT.

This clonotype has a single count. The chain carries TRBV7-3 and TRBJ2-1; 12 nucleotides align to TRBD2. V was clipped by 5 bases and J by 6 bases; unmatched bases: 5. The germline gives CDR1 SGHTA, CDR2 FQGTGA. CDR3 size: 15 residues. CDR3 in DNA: TGTGCCAGCAGCCCTAGCGGGGGGGCTCCCAATGAGCAGTTCTTC. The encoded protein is CASSPSGGAPNEQFF.

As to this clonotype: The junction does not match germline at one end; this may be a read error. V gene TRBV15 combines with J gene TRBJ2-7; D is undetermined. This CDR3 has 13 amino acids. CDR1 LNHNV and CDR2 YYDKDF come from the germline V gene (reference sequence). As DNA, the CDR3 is TGTGCCACCAGCAGAGGTCTCTCCTACGAGCAGTGCTTC. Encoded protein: CATSRGLSYEQCF.

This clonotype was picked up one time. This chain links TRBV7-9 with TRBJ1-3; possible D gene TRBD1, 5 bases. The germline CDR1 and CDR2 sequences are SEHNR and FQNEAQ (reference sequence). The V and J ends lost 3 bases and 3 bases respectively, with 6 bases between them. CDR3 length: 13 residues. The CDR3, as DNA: TGTGCCAGCAGCTTGGGGGGTGGAAACACCATATATTTT. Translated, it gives CASSLGGGNTIYF.

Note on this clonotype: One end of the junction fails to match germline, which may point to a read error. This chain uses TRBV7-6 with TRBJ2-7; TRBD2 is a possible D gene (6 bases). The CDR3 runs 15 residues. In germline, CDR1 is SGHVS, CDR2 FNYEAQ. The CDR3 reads CASSLGDSSSYEQYF. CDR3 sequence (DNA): TGTGCCAGCAGTTTAGGGGACTCCAGCTCCTACGAGCAGTACTTC.

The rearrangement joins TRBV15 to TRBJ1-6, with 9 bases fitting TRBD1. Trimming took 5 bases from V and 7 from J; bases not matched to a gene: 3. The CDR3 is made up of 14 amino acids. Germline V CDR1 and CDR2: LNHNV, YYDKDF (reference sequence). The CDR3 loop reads CATSGGTGNSPLHF. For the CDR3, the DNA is TGTGCCACCAGCGGCGGGACAGGGAATTCACCCCTCCACTTT. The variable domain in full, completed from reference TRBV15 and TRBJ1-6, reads DAMVIQNPRYQVTQFGKPVTLSCSQTLNHNVMYWYQQKSSQAPKLLFHYYDKDFNNEADTPDNFQSRRPNTSFCFLDIRSPGLGDTAMYLCATSGGTGNSPLHFGNGTRLTVT.

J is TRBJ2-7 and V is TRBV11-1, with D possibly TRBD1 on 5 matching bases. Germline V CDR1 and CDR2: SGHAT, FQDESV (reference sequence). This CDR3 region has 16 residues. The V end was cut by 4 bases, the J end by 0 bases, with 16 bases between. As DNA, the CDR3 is TGTGCCAGCAGCTCCCTGACAGCCTCCTACTCCTACGAGCAGTACTTC. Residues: CASSSLTASYSYEQYF.

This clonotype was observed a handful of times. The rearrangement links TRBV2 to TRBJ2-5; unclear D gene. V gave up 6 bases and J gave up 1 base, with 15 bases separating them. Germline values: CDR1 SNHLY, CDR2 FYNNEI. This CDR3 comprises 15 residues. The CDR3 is CASSPLGSLQETQYF. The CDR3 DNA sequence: TGTGCCAGCAGCCCCCTTGGCAGCCTCCAAGAGACCCAGTACTTC.

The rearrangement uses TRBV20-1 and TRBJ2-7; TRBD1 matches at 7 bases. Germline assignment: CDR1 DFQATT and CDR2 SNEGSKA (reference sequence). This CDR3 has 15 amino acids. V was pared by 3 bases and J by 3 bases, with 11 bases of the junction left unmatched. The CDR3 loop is CSASGQAIGVYEQYF. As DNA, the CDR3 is TGCAGTGCTAGTGGACAGGCGATTGGAGTCTACGAGCAGTACTTC.

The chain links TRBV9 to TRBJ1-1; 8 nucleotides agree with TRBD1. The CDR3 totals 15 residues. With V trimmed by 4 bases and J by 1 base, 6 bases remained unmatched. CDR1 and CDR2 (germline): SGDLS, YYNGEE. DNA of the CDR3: TGTGCCAGCAGCACCTTAGGACAGGGGAACACTGAAGCTTTCTTT. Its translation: CASSTLGQGNTEAFF.

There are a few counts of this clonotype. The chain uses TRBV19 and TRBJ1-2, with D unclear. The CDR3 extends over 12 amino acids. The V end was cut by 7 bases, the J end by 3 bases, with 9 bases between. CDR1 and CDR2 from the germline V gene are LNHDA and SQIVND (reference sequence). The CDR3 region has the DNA TGTGCCAGTACCCCAGGATACTATGGCTACACCTTC. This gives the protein CASTPGYYGYTF.

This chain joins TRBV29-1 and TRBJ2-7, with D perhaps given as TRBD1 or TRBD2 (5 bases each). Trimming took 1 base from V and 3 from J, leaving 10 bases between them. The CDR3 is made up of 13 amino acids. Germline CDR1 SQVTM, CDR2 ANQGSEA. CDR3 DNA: TGCAGCGTTGAAGGAGGGGAAGTCTACGAGCAGTACTTC. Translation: CSVEGGEVYEQYF.

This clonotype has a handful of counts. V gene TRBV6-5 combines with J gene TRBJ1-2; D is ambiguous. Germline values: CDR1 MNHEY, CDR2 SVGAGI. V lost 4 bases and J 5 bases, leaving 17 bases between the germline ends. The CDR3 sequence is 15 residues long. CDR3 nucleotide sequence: TGTGCCAGCAGTTCCCCGGGCTCCTACCTTTATGGCTACACCTTC. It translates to CASSSPGSYLYGYTF.

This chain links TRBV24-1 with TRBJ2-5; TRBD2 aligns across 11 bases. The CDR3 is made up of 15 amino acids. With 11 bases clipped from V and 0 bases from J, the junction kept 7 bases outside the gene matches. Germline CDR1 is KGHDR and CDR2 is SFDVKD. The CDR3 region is CAIPGLAVYQETQYF. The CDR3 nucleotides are TGTGCCATTCCGGGACTAGCGGTGTACCAAGAGACCCAGTACTTC.

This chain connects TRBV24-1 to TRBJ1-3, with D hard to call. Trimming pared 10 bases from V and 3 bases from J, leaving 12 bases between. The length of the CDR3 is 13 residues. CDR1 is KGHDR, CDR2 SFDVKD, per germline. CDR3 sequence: CATSEVNGNTIYF. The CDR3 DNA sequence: TGTGCCACTTCGGAGGTAAATGGAAACACCATATATTTT.

Written as DNA, the CDR3 is TGCGCCAGCAGTGACTCCCTCCCGGGTTCCTACGAGCAGTACTTC. Protein sequence: CASSDSLPGSYEQYF. J is TRBJ2-7 and V is TRBV10-2; D is uncertain. This CDR3 has 15 amino acids. The V end was cut by 3 bases, the J end by 1 base, with 13 bases between. Germline loops: CDR1 WSHSY, CDR2 SAAADI.

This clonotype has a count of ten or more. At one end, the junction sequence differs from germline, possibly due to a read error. The CDR3 spells CAGSLDSYNEQFF. CDR3 nucleotides: TGTGCCGGCAGCTTAGACTCGTATAATGAGCAGTTCTTC. This chain joins TRBV7-6 and TRBJ2-1; no clear D gene. The CDR3 has 13 residues. Germline V gene sequence: CDR1 SGHVS, CDR2 FNYEAQ. Based on the CDR3 plus reference TRBV7-6 and TRBJ2-1, the full variable domain is GAGVSQSPRYKVTKRGQDVALRCDPISGHVSLYWYRQALGQGPEFLTYFNYEAQQDKSGLPNDRFSAERPEGSISTLTIQRTEQRDSAMYRCAGSLDSYNEQFFGPGTRLTVL.

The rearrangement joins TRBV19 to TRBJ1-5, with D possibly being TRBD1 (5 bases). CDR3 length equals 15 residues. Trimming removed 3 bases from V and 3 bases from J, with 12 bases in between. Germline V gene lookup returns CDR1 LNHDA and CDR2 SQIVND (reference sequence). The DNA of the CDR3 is TGTGCCAGTAGTATCTTGACAGCTACCAATCAGCCCCAGCATTTT. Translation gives CASSILTATNQPQHF.

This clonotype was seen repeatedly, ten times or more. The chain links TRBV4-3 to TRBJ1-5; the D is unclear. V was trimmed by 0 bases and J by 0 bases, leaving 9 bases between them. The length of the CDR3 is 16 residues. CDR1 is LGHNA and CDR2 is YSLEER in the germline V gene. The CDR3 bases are TGCGCCAGCAGCCAAGATAGAGGATATAGCAATCAGCCCCAGCATTTT. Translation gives CASSQDRGYSNQPQHF.

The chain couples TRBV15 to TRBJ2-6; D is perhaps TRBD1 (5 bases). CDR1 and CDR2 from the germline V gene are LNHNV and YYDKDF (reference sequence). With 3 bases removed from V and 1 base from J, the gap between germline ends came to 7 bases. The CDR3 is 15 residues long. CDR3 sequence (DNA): TGTGCCACCAGCAGCAGGGATTCTGGGGCCAACGTCCTGACTTTC. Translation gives CATSSRDSGANVLTF.

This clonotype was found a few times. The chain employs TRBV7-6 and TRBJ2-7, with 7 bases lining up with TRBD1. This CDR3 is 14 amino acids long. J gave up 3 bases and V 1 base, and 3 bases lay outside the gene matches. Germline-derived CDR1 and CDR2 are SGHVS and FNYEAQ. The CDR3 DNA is TGTGCCAGCAGCTTAGGACGGGACAGCTACGAGCAGTACTTC. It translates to CASSLGRDSYEQYF.

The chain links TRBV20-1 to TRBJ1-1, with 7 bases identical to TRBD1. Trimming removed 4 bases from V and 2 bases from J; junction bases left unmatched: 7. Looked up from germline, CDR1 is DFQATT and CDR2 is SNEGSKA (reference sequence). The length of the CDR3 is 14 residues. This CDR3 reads CSAKTGQQNTEAFF. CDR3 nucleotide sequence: TGCAGTGCTAAAACGGGACAGCAAAACACTGAAGCTTTCTTT.

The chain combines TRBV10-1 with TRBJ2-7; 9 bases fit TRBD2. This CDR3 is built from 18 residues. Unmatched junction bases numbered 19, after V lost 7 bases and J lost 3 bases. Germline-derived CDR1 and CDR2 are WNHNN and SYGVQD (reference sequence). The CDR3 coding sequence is TGCGCCAGCAAGCTACTCCTGGCTAGCGGGAATTTTAGCTACGAGCAGTACTTC. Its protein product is CASKLLLASGNFSYEQYF.